These T cell receptor beta chains were read from a single sample in a study of T-cell memory formation after mild COVID-19. TCRdb called the 5' RACE reads again in MiXCR, with one record for every CDR3 protein. The sample contains just over 300,000 distinct CDR3 sequences, approximately 19% of which appear only once. Input material: PBMCs or a T cell subset sorted from them (not recorded which). These receptor sequences come from a young man who had mild COVID-19 (a few samples of this study predate the infection). Cell type and time point are not known. Each CDR3 is given with its conserved first and last residue. The D gene is left open where the match is weak. Rows give clone size only sometimes, using once, few, many, or a class for an expanded clone.

V gene,J gene,D gene,clone size,CDR3 DNA,CDR3 protein
TRBV6-2/TRBV6-3,TRBJ2-7,TRBD2,NA,TGTGCCAGCAGGGGCTACGGGGGGGAGCCCTACGAGCAGTACTTC,CASRGYGGEPYEQYF
TRBV7-2,TRBJ2-5,NA,many,TGTGCCAGCAGCCCAAACCGGGGGAGGGAGACCCAGTACTTC,CASSPNRGRETQYF
TRBV2,TRBJ1-5,NA,NA,TGTGCCAGCAGTGTAAGGGGCAGAGAATATAGCAATCAGCCCCAGCATTTT,CASSVRGREYSNQPQHF
TRBV5-1,TRBJ2-5,TRBD2,few,TGCGCCAGCAGCTTGGGGAGCGGGGGGCAAGAGACCCAGTACTTC,CASSLGSGGQETQYF
TRBV7-2,TRBJ2-1,NA,few,TGTGCCAGCGCCACCAATGAGCAGTTCTTC,CASATNEQFF
TRBV6-2/TRBV6-3,TRBJ2-5,TRBD2,NA,TGTGCCAGCAGTTACTCGCCCCTAGCGGGGGGGTACGGGACCCAGTACTTC,CASSYSPLAGGYGTQYF
TRBV6-5,TRBJ1-2,NA,few,TGTGCCAGCAGTTACCATAGGGGGGTTAACTATGGCTACACCTTC,CASSYHRGVNYGYTF
TRBV21-1,TRBJ1-1,NA,few,TGTGCCAGCAGGGATAGTTACAGGGGGCTACCGAACACTGAAGCTTTCTTT,CASRDSYRGLPNTEAFF
TRBV6-5,TRBJ1-2,NA,NA,TGTGCCAGCAGTTACGGTGTAAACTATGGCTACACCTTC,CASSYGVNYGYTF
TRBV12-5,TRBJ2-7,NA,NA,TGTGCTAGTGGCCGTTGGGGGGACTTCAGCTCCTACGAGCAGTACTTC,CASGRWGDFSSYEQYF
TRBV5-4,TRBJ1-4,TRBD1,many,TGTGCCAGCAGCAGACAGGGGGCGACTGAAAAACTGTTTTTT,CASSRQGATEKLFF
TRBV5-6,TRBJ1-1,NA,NA,TGTGCCAGCAGCTTGTACCAGGGTTGGAACACTGAAGCTTTCTTT,CASSLYQGWNTEAFF
TRBV12-3/TRBV12-4,TRBJ1-2,NA,few,TGTGCCAGCAGTTTAAGGACGACCTATGGCTACACCTTC,CASSLRTTYGYTF
TRBV5-1,TRBJ1-1,NA,NA,TGCGCCAGCAGCGGGGGGATGCCGGGAACTGAAGCTTTCTTT,CASSGGMPGTEAFF
TRBV7-2,TRBJ2-7,TRBD1,NA,TGTGCCAGCAGCCCCCGGGACAGGGGGGATTACGAGCAGTACTTC,CASSPRDRGDYEQYF
TRBV3-1,TRBJ1-2,TRBD1,NA,TGTGCCAGCAGCCCTACAGGGGGCGGATATGGCTACACCTTC,CASSPTGGGYGYTF
TRBV11-3,TRBJ2-1,NA,NA,TGTGCCAGCAGCTTAAAGGCGGATGAGCAGTTCTTC,CASSLKADEQFF
TRBV12-5,TRBJ2-7,TRBD2,few,TGTGCTAGTGGTTTCCCCGGGGGGGAGGAGCGCTACGAGCAGTACTTC,CASGFPGGEERYEQYF
TRBV28,TRBJ2-1,NA,few,TGTGCCAGCAGTTTATACCGGTCCGAGCAGTTCTTC,CASSLYRSEQFF
TRBV6-2/TRBV6-3,TRBJ2-3,NA,few,TGTGCCAGCAGCAACCCGGCTACCGGGGCAGATACGCAGTATTTT,CASSNPATGADTQYF
TRBV7-9,TRBJ2-1,TRBD2,NA,TGTGCCAGCAGCTGGGCGCGGGGGGGCGATGAGCAGTTCTTC,CASSWARGGDEQFF
TRBV20-1,TRBJ2-2,NA,few,TGCAGTGCTAGAGAGGGTAACGGGGAGCTGTTTTTT,CSAREGNGELFF
TRBV5-1,TRBJ2-2,NA,many,TGCGCCAGCAGCTTGGCCGAGACAAACACCGGGGAGCTGTTTTTT,CASSLAETNTGELFF
TRBV11-1,TRBJ2-1,NA,NA,TGTGCCAGCAGGCCATTCCGGGATCAAACCTATGGGGAGCAGTTCTTC,CASRPFRDQTYGEQFF
TRBV5-1,TRBJ2-1,NA,few,TGCGCCAGCAGCTTGGACCCAGCCAGCTCCTACAATGAGCAGTTCTTC,CASSLDPASSYNEQFF
TRBV7-9,TRBJ2-5,TRBD1,few,TGTGCCAGCAGCTTAGCGCGGGGACAGGGGAGAGAGACCCAGTACTTC,CASSLARGQGRETQYF
TRBV6-6,TRBJ1-1,NA,NA,TGTGCCAGCAGTTACTCGATGGGCAGGACCCAGAGAACTGAAGCTTTCTTT,CASSYSMGRTQRTEAFF
TRBV12-3/TRBV12-4,TRBJ2-2,TRBD1,few,TGTGCCAGCAAGGGACAGGGGGCTTACGGGGAGCTGTTTTTT,CASKGQGAYGELFF
TRBV6-5,TRBJ2-3,TRBD2,NA,TGTGCCAGCAGTCCCTCCTACCTAGCGGGGGGGGGAGATACGCAGTATTTT,CASSPSYLAGGGDTQYF
TRBV12-3/TRBV12-4,TRBJ1-1,NA,many,TGTGCCAGCAGTTTGAAGCGGATCACTGAAGCTTTCTTT,CASSLKRITEAFF
TRBV10-3,TRBJ1-3,TRBD1,NA,TGTGCCATCAGTGAGGGACAGGGGACTGGAAACACCATATATTTT,CAISEGQGTGNTIYF
TRBV5-1,TRBJ2-3,NA,NA,TGCGCCAGCAGCGTCGGGGCAGATACGCAGTATTTT,CASSVGADTQYF
TRBV7-2,TRBJ1-1,TRBD1,many,TGTGCCAGCGAACAGGGGGGAAATCCGGTCGCTTTCTTT,CASEQGGNPVAFF
TRBV7-9,TRBJ1-1,NA,NA,TGTGCCAGCAGGCCGAATCGGGCCAACACTGAAGCTTTCTTT,CASRPNRANTEAFF
TRBV6-5,TRBJ2-4,NA,NA,TGTGCCAGCAGCCAGGCCGGGACATCGTACTTC,CASSQAGTSYF
TRBV14,TRBJ1-6,NA,few,TGTGCCAGCAGCGACCGACAGGCTTGGGATTCACCCCTCCACTTT,CASSDRQAWDSPLHF
TRBV5-1,TRBJ2-5,NA,few,TGCGCCAGCAGGCAGGCAGGGGAAGAGACCCAGTACTTC,CASRQAGEETQYF
TRBV20-1,TRBJ2-2,NA,few,TGCAGTGCTAGAGATTGGCGGCACGGGGAGCTGTTTTTT,CSARDWRHGELFF
TRBV20-1,TRBJ1-4,NA,NA,TGCAGTGCTACTGACAGCGCGAATGAAAAACTGTTTTTT,CSATDSANEKLFF
TRBV6-2/TRBV6-3,TRBJ1-1,NA,NA,TGTGCCAGCAGTTACAAGCAACCGAACACTGAAGCTTTCTTT,CASSYKQPNTEAFF
TRBV28,TRBJ2-5,NA,NA,TGTGCCAGCAGTTTAGGTCAGGGGTTTGGTGAGACCCAGTACTTC,CASSLGQGFGETQYF
TRBV4-3,TRBJ2-1,NA,NA,TGCGCCAGCAGCCAGTGGGGGGAAGGTGAGCAGTTCTTC,CASSQWGEGEQFF
TRBV27,TRBJ1-1,NA,many,TGTGCCAGCAGTTTTTCAGGGGAAGGGACTGAAGCTTTCTTT,CASSFSGEGTEAFF
TRBV12-3/TRBV12-4,TRBJ1-2,TRBD1,NA,TGTGCCAGCAGTTTAGGACAGGGCCATGGCTACACCTTC,CASSLGQGHGYTF
TRBV5-6,TRBJ2-5,NA,few,TGTGCCAGCAGCCACCGGGGGCGATTTCAAGAGACCCAGTACTTC,CASSHRGRFQETQYF
TRBV24-1,TRBJ2-3,NA,NA,TGTGCCACCAGTGATTTGGTCTTCGGGGCGAGCACAGATACGCAGTATTTT,CATSDLVFGASTDTQYF
TRBV2,TRBJ1-1,NA,few,TGTGCCAGCAGTGGGGGGTTGGTATCCCGAGAAGCTTTCTTT,CASSGGLVSREAFF
TRBV7-2,TRBJ2-3,NA,NA,TGTGCCAGCAGCTTAGCCATGGGGCCGGGAGATACGCAGTATTTT,CASSLAMGPGDTQYF
TRBV13,TRBJ2-3,NA,NA,TGTGCCAGCAGCTTAGAGCTGACAGGGGAGGGTCCTGGAGATACGCAGTATTTT,CASSLELTGEGPGDTQYF